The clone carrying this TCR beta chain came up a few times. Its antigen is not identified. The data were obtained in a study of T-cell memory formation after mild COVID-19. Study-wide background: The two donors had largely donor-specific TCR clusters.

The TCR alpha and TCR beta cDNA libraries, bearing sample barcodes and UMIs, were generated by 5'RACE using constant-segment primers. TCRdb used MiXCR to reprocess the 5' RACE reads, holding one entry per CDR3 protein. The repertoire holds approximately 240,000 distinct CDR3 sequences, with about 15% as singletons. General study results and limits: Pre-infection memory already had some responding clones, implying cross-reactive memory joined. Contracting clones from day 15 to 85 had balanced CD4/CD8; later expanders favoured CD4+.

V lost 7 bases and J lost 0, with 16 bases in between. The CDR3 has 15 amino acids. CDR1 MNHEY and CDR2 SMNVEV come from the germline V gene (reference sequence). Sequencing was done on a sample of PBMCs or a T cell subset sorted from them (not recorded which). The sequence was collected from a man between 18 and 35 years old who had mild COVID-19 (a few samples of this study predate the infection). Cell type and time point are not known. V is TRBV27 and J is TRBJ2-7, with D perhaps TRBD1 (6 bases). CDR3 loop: CASTTGTTFSYEQYV. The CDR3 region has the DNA TGTGCCAGCACCACCGGGACAACCTTCTCCTACGAGCAGTACGTC.